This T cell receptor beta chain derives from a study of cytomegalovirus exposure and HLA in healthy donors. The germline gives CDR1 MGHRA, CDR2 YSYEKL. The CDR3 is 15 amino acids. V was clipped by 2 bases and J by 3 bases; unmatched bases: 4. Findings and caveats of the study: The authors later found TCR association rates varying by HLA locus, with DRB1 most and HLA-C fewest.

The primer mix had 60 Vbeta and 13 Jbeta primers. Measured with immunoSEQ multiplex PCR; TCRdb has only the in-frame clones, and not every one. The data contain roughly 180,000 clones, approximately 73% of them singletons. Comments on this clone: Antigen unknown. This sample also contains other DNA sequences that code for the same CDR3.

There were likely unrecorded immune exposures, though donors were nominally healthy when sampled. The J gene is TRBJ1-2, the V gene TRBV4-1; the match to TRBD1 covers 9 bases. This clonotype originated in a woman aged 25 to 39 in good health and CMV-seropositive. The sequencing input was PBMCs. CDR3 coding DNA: TGCGCCAGCAGCCAACCGGGACAGGGTGACTATGGCTACACCTTC. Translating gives CASSQPGQGDYGYTF.